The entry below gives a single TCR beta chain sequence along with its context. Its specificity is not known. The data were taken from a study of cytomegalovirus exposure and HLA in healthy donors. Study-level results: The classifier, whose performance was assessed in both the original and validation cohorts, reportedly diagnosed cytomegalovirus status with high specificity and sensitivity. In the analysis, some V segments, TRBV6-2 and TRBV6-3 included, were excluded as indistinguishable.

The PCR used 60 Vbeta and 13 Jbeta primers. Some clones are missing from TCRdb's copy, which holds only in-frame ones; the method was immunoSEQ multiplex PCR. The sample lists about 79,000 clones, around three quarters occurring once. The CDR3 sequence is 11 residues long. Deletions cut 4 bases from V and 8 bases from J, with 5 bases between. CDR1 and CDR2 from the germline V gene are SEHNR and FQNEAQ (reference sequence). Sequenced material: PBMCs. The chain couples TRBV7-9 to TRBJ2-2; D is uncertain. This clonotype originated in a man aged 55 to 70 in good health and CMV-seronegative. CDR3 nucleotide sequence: TGTGCCAGCAGCTCCGGGGGGGAGCTGTTTTTT. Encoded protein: CASSSGGELFF.